This record covers a single TCR beta chain. What antigen it recognizes has not been identified. Base qualities are not provided; no much larger clone lies one nucleotide away. Libraries came from the immunoSEQ multiplex PCR assay. This is the immuneACCESS table as TCRdb keeps it, with only in-frame sequences that have V and J called. A part of the clones is gone; compared with another copy, unresolved V genes explain less than half, and the rest is unexplained. The table for this sample lists roughly 410,000 clones; 95% of them were counted only once. The top ten hold approximately 0.02% of the sample. The data stem from a study of shared T cell receptors in the human thymus (dated by TCRdb to 2020 to 2022). Notes on the research overall: The study examined how self-reactive, shared T-cell receptor alpha chains are generated in the human thymus.

The CDR3, from cysteine to phenylalanine, totals 13 residues. The retained sequence is limited to the CDR3, 39 bases, with the frame set at the first base. In the germline V gene, CDR1 corresponds to ENHRY and CDR2 to SYGVKD. Between the V and J ends, shortened by 1 base and 5 bases respectively, the junction contains 5 bases. This clonotype originated in a human donor. The rearrangement combines TRBV10-3 with TRBJ1-4; the D gene cannot be resolved reliably. Input material: thymocytes. The CDR3 region reads CAISEYLNEKLFF. The DNA is as follows: TGTGCCATCAGTGAGTACCTGAATGAAAAACTGTTTTTT.